This entry lists 5 T cell receptor beta chains sequenced from one sample in a study of cytotoxic CD8 clonotypes in ibrutinib-treated CLL. The data were produced by immunoSEQ multiplex PCR, yet TCRdb's version contains in-frame clones alone and is incomplete. This table holds roughly 250,000 clones, under 75% found once. This specimen was PBMCs, taken after 24 months of ibrutinib treatment. The receptors shown here come from a human donor with chronic lymphocytic leukemia.

The J gene is TRBJ1-4, the V gene TRBV7-2; D call uncertain. V lost 5 bases, J lost 8 bases, and 9 bases lay in between. The CDR3 is made up of 12 amino acids. The germline V gene encodes CDR1 SGHTA and CDR2 FQGNSA. This chain's CDR3 is CASSHTEEKLFF. CDR3 nucleotides: TGTGCCAGCAGCCATACGGAAGAAAAACTGTTTTTT. The full variable domain, rest sourced from reference TRBV7-2 and TRBJ1-4, is GAGVSQSPSNKVTEKGKDVELRCDPISGHTALYWYRQSLGQGLEFLIYFQGNSAPDKSGLPSDRFSAERTGGSVSTLTIQRTQQEDSAVYLCASSHTEEKLFFGSGTQLSVL.

This chain connects TRBV7-9 to TRBJ1-4; no clear D gene. Trimming took off 4 bases at V and 10 bases at J, with 13 bases between the two ends. CDR1 and CDR2 (germline): SEHNR, FQNEAQ (reference sequence). This CDR3 is built from 13 residues. The CDR3 region is CASSSGIFGKLFF. The CDR3 DNA follows: TGTGCCAGCAGCTCCGGGATCTTCGGAAAACTGTTTTTT.

This chain joins TRBV11-3 and TRBJ2-1, with 7 bases lining up with TRBD1. The CDR3 contains 15 residues. J was trimmed by 9 bases and V by 5 bases; bases with no gene match: 13. Germline CDR1 and CDR2: SGHNT and YENEEA. The CDR3 loop reads CASSPRTGPVREQFF. The CDR3 DNA sequence: TGTGCCAGCAGCCCCAGGACAGGCCCTGTACGTGAGCAGTTCTTC.

This clone was recorded a few times. The chain links TRBV27 to TRBJ1-2; D might be TRBD1 (5 bases). CDR1 and CDR2 from the germline V gene are MNHEY and SMNVEV (reference sequence). The CDR3 is 13 residues long. Trimming removed 7 bases at V and 4 bases at J, with 13 bases between. The CDR3 DNA reads TGTGCCAGCACTCTCAGGCAGGGCTATGGCTACACCTTC. It translates to CASTLRQGYGYTF.

The chain recombines TRBV5-1 with TRBJ2-2, with 13 nucleotides matching TRBD2. In germline, CDR1 is SGHRS, CDR2 YFSETQ. This CDR3 has 16 amino acids. Germline trimming cut 3 bases from V and 3 bases from J; bases unmatched to any gene: 2. In nucleotides, the CDR3 is TGCGCCAGCAGCTATGGGACTAGCGGGGACACCGGGGAGCTGTTTTTT. Translating it yields CASSYGTSGDTGELFF.